This T cell receptor (beta chain) derives from a study of shared clonotypes between healthy human individuals. The authors' processing: In the immunoSEQ data, sequences were junction-only and lacked quality scores, so filtering differed. Measured with immunoSEQ multiplex PCR; TCRdb has only the in-frame clones, and not every one. The V and J calls and clone size are taken from that table; D and trimming were inferred from the DNA. The sample contains hundreds of thousands of clones, almost 97% of which appear only once. This clonotype was sampled from a woman aged 30 to 39 in good health. Sequencing was done on a sample of naive CD4+ T cells sorted from blood. Subset noted: CD45RA+ positively selected.

The CDR3 loop reads CASSFEGSGTQYF. In DNA, the CDR3 is TGTGCCAGCAGCTTTGAGGGGTCAGGGACCCAGTACTTC. J is TRBJ2-5 and V is TRBV5-8, with D perhaps TRBD1 or TRBD2 (5 bases each). This CDR3 has 13 residues. Per the germline V gene, CDR1 is SGHTS and CDR2 is YDEGEE. V was trimmed by 2 bases and J by 7 bases, leaving 12 bases between them.